This is a list of T cell receptor beta chains from one sample in a study of blood T cell repertoires in COVID-19. This table comes from immunoSEQ multiplex PCR, and its TCRdb copy is limited to in-frame clones, with some not included. The sample includes approximately 88,000 clones, more than 65% seen only once; the top ten take around 21%. The sample was peripheral blood. The receptors derive from an elderly woman with active or convalescent COVID-19. CDR3s include the opening cysteine and the closing phenylalanine or tryptophan.

cdr3_aa: CASKEQGPRSPLHF
j_call: TRBJ1-6
v_call: TRBV2

cdr3_aa: CATRGLSGNNSPLHF
j_call: TRBJ1-6
v_call: TRBV10-3

cdr3_aa: CASSPRTAPLNTEAFF
j_call: TRBJ1-1
v_call: TRBV7-9

cdr3_aa: CASSKGPGQTYEQYF
j_call: TRBJ2-7
v_call: TRBV21-1

cdr3_aa: CASSLSPRSSSYEQYF
j_call: TRBJ2-7
v_call: TRBV7-2

cdr3_aa: CASSDGTGGYNEQFF
j_call: TRBJ2-1
v_call: TRBV4-3

cdr3_aa: CATSDPGIGELFF
j_call: TRBJ2-2
v_call: TRBV24-1

cdr3_aa: CASSLVSPPGNTIYF
j_call: TRBJ1-3
v_call: TRBV5-1

cdr3_aa: CASSSGVSKLYNQPQHF
j_call: TRBJ1-5
v_call: TRBV19

cdr3_aa: CASSQWESSYNEQFF
j_call: TRBJ2-1
v_call: TRBV4-3

cdr3_aa: CASSLSQALGYTF
j_call: TRBJ1-2
v_call: TRBV5-5

cdr3_aa: CASSLGQGGLNEQFF
j_call: TRBJ2-1
v_call: TRBV5-1

cdr3_aa: CASSLGQNSPLHF
j_call: TRBJ1-6
v_call: TRBV5-4

cdr3_aa: CASSYSLKGVRDTQYF
j_call: TRBJ2-3
v_call: TRBV6-5

cdr3_aa: CASSLNRDQPQHF
j_call: TRBJ1-5
v_call: TRBV12-3/TRBV12-4

cdr3_aa: CASSASGGNTDTQYF
j_call: TRBJ2-3
v_call: TRBV6-4

cdr3_aa: CASSKGTGIYEQYF
j_call: TRBJ2-7
v_call: TRBV21-1

cdr3_aa: CASSPWDRPSEPLHF
j_call: TRBJ1-6
v_call: TRBV7-2

cdr3_aa: CASRRSAGSTDTQYF
j_call: TRBJ2-3
v_call: TRBV5-1

cdr3_aa: CASEAGAMNTEAFF
j_call: TRBJ1-1
v_call: TRBV28

cdr3_aa: CAWTGTGDEKLFF
j_call: TRBJ1-4
v_call: TRBV30